This T cell receptor beta chain was observed in a study of blood T cell repertoires in COVID-19 (dated by TCRdb to 2018 to 2021). A note on the overall study: Samples covering the acute and convalescent phases of COVID-19 were provided by collaborators in the United States, Italy and Spain. The material from the prospective study consisted of cDNA or gDNA derived from T cells, B-cell-depleted T cells, or PBMCs. A de-identified subject ID, COVID-19 status, age in years and sex were almost always included in the sample metadata. The samples were drawn from two sources: the first 160 participants of the ongoing ImmuneRACE study, and approximately 1,300 subjects contributed by 6 global collaborators. Where available, HLA class I and class II types were obtained from metadata supplied by the sample provider rather than from assay-based typing. The repertoires were released in a freely available public database meant as a resource for research on the immune response to SARS-CoV-2. Subjects who had been exposed to COVID-19, were actively infected with it, or had recovered from it provided the deeply sampled blood TCRbeta repertoires that made up the dataset.

Concerning this clone itself: Its antigen remains undetermined. Within one base of it there is no much larger clone, and no base qualities were kept.

The collaborating institutions used their own protocols to collect whole blood in K2EDTA tubes. For TCRbeta analysis, collaborator samples were shipped as frozen whole blood, as isolated PBMCs, or as DNA extracted from either sample type. Here is what the overall study found, with its caveats: The quantity of clinical and demographic metadata differed by source and by participant and was supplied without curation.

The CDR3 holds 15 amino acids from the cysteine to the phenylalanine. The retained sequence is limited to the CDR3, 45 bases, with the frame set at the first base. The immunoSEQ Assay, a bias-controlled multiplex PCR, was used to amplify TCRbeta CDR3 regions from genomic DNA. From the authors' description of their analysis: Within the assay, amplification of reference gene primers was used to estimate how many nucleated cells each sample contained. To quantify the absolute abundance of each unique TCRbeta CDR3 rearrangement, sequence reads were collapsed and filtered. Productive Simpson clonality was computed per sample as the square root of Simpson's diversity index over productive rearrangements. TCRdb provides this immuneACCESS table in a form limited to in-frame rearrangements. Some clones are lacking; in checked studies, under half of them reflect an unresolved V gene, and why the rest are absent is not known. V and J calls and clone size come straight from that table; D and trimming were deduced from the DNA. The sample has 250,000 to 300,000 clones on record, approximately 91% of them singletons. The ten largest clones take up 12% of the sample.

The clonotype originates from an older woman with acute or convalescent COVID-19. This chain is built from TRBV12-2 and TRBJ1-3; the table calls TRBD1, which could not be checked here. TRBV12-2 is recorded as a pseudogene. Specimen: peripheral blood. The CDR3 here reads CASRETGFSGNTIYF. At the DNA level, the sequence is TGTGCAAGTCGTGAGACAGGCTTCTCTGGAAACACCATATATTTT.